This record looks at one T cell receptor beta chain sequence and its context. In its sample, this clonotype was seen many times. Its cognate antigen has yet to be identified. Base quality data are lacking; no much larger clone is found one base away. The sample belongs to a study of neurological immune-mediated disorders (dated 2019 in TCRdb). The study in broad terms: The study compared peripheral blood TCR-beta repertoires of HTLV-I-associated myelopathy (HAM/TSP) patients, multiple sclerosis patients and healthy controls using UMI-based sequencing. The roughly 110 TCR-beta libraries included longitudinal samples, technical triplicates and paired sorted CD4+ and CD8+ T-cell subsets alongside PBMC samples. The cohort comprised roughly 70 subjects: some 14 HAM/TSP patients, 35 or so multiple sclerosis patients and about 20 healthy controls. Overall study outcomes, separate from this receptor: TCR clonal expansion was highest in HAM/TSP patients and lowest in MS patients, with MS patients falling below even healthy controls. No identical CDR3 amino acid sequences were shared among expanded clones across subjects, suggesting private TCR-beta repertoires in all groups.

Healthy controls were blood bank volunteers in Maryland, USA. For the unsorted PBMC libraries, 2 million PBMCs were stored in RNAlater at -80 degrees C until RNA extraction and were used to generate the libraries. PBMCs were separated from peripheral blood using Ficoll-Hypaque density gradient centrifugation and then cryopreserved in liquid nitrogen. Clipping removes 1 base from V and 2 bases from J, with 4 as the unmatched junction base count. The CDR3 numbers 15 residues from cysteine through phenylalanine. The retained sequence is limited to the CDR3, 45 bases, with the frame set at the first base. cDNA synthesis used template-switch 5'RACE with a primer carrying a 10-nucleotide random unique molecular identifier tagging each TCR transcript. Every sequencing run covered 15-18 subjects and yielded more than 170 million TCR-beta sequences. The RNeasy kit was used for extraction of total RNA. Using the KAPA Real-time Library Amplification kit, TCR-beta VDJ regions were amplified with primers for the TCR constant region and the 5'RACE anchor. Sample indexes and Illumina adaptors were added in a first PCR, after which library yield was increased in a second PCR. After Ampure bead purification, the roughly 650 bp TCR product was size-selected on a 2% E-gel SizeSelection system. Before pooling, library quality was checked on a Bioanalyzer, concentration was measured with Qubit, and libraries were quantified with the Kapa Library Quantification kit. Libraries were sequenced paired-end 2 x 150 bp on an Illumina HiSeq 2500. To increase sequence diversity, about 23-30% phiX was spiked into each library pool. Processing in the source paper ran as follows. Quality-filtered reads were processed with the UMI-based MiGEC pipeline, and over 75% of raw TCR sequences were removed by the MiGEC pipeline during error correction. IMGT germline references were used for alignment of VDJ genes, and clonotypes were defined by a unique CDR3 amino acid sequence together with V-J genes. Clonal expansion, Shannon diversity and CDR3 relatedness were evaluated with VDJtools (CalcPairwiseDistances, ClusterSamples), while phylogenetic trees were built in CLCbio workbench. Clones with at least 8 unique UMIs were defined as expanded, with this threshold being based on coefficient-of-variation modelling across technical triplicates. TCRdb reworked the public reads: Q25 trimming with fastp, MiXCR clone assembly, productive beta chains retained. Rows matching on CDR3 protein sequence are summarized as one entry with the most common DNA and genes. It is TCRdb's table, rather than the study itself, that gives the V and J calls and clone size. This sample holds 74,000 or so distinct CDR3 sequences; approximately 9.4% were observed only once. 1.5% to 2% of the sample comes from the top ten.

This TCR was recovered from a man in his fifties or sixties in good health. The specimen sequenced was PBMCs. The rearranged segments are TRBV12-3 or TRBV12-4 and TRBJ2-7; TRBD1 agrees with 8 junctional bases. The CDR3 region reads CASSLGQGTAYEQYF. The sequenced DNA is TGTGCCAGCAGTTTAGGACAGGGGACCGCCTACGAGCAGTACTTC.